The 27 T cell receptor beta chains below all came from one sample that was sequenced in a study of blood T cells in healthy people across ages. It was with a sample-barcoded 5' primer and a J-beta primer mix that a second PCR of roughly 6 to 12 cycles was run. TCRdb called the 5' RACE reads again in MiXCR, with one record for every CDR3 protein. This table holds roughly 2 million distinct CDR3 sequences, about 50% found once. The sample consisted of blood. These receptors were taken from a woman aged 40 to 55 in good health.

The V and J genes are TRBV7-2 and TRBJ2-1; tentatively, D is TRBD2 (5 bases). The CDR3 is made up of 14 amino acids. Germline CDR1 is SGHTA and CDR2 is FQGNSA. V was trimmed by 5 bases and J by 5 bases, leaving 13 bases between them. This CDR3 is CASSPFSVHNEQFF. The CDR3 nucleotides are TGTGCCAGCAGCCCATTTAGCGTCCACAATGAGCAGTTCTTC.

V usage is TRBV6-5 and J usage is TRBJ2-1, with D hard to call. V lost 5 bases and J 7 bases, leaving 15 bases between the germline ends. Germline V gene sequence: CDR1 MNHEY, CDR2 SVGAGI. The CDR3 is 14 amino acids. CDR3 DNA sequence: TGTGCCAGCAGTACCCGGAGCAAGTTTAATGAGCAGTTCTTC. This translates into CASSTRSKFNEQFF.

The rearrangement links TRBV20-1 to TRBJ2-7; 8 positions agree with TRBD2. Germline values: CDR1 DFQATT, CDR2 SNEGSKA (reference sequence). The CDR3 runs to 15 residues. The V gene end was trimmed by 6 bases and the J gene end by 0 bases; junction bases not matched to a gene: 10. Here the CDR3 reads CSAPWGGGSSYEQYF. The CDR3 coding sequence is TGCAGTGCCCCCTGGGGCGGGGGGAGCTCCTACGAGCAGTACTTC.

This clonotype appeared a few times. V is TRBV20-1 and J is TRBJ1-2, with 11 positions matching TRBD1. The germline gives CDR1 DFQATT, CDR2 SNEGSKA (reference sequence). The CDR3 consists of 13 residues. J lost 5 bases, V lost 5 bases, and 4 bases had no gene match. CDR3 protein: CSAGQGAGYGYTF. The DNA of the CDR3 is TGCAGTGCTGGACAGGGGGCTGGATATGGCTACACCTTC.

Concerning this clonotype itself: Germline and junction disagree at one end, which may indicate a read error. The chain carries TRBV25-1 and TRBJ2-4; 15 nucleotides match TRBD2. CDR1 MGHDK and CDR2 SYGVNS come from the germline V gene. The CDR3 extends over 17 amino acids. CDR3 sequence reads: CAGSDRGLAGGRNIQYF. The CDR3 nucleotides are TGTGCCGGCAGTGATCGGGGACTAGCGGGGGGAAGAAACATTCAGTACTTC.

CDR3 DNA: TGTGCCAGCAGCTCCCAGGAGGGAGGAAATCAGCCCCAGCATTTT. Amino acids: CASSSQEGGNQPQHF. The chain joins TRBV7-2 to TRBJ1-5; D remains unclear. This CDR3 is 15 amino acids long. Per the germline V gene, CDR1 is SGHTA and CDR2 is FQGNSA. The germline V and J ends were trimmed by 4 bases and 4 bases, with 14 bases remaining between them. Full variable domain (missing parts from reference TRBV7-2 and TRBJ1-5): GAGVSQSPSNKVTEKGKDVELRCDPISGHTALYWYRQSLGQGLEFLIYFQGNSAPDKSGLPSDRFSAERTGGSVSTLTIQRTQQEDSAVYLCASSSQEGGNQPQHFGDGTRLSIL.

A note on this clonotype: A junction boundary mismatches the germline segment, possibly from a read error. The chain links TRBV4-3 to TRBJ1-2; the D gene is possibly TRBD1 (5 bases). Germline V gene data show CDR1 as LGHNA and CDR2 as YSLEER. The CDR3 spans 16 residues. CDR3 nucleotide sequence: TGCGCCCGCAGCCAGGGAGAACAGGTTTCCAGCTATGGCCACACCTTC. Protein sequence: CARSQGEQVSSYGHTF.

This clonotype came up once. This rearrangement joins TRBV5-1 to TRBJ2-7; D possibly matches TRBD1 or TRBD2 (5 bases each). The V end was cut by 2 bases, the J end by 4 bases, with 19 bases between. Germline CDR1 and CDR2: SGHRS and YFSETQ. CDR3 size: 16 residues. CDR3 nucleotide sequence: TGCGCCAGCAGCTTCGGAGTTGGGACGGGGCTTTACGAGCAGTACTTC. This translates into CASSFGVGTGLYEQYF.

This rearrangement joins TRBV20-1 to TRBJ2-1; 8 nucleotides align to TRBD2. This CDR3 spans 15 amino acids. The J segment lost 7 bases and the V segment lost 7 bases, leaving 15 bases of the junction unmatched. CDR1 and CDR2 (germline): DFQATT, SNEGSKA (reference sequence). The CDR3 DNA reads TGCAGTGTCCGGCCTTTCCGGGGGGGCGGGAATGAGCAGTTCTTC. Encoded protein: CSVRPFRGGGNEQFF.

This sequence joins TRBV5-1 and TRBJ2-1, with 7 bases that match TRBD2. Losses at the gene ends were 1 base for V and 7 bases for J; bases not matched to a gene: 8. Germline assignment: CDR1 SGHRS and CDR2 YFSETQ. The CDR3 is 15 residues long. DNA of the CDR3: TGCGCCAGCAGCTTGTCTAATTGGGGAGGGAATGAGCAGTTCTTC. Residues: CASSLSNWGGNEQFF.

The gene calls are TRBV15 and TRBJ1-4; D gene unclear. CDR1 is LNHNV and CDR2 is YYDKDF in the germline V gene (reference sequence). Trimming shortened V by 5 bases and J by 13 bases, and 20 bases separated the two germline ends. There are 14 residues in the CDR3. CDR3 DNA sequence: TGTGCCACCAGCCTAGAAATTCCCGGTATCGGACTGTTTTTT. Its protein product is CATSLEIPGIGLFF.

Turning to this clonotype: This may be a read error: a much more frequent sequence differs by one nucleotide. The rearrangement uses TRBV6-2 or TRBV6-3 and TRBJ2-7, with 7 bases that match TRBD1. The germline CDR1 and CDR2 sequences are MNHEY and SVGEGT. Trimming removed 4 bases from V and 2 bases from J; junction bases left unmatched: 5. The CDR3 covers 14 residues. The CDR3 is CASSFVTGPYEQYF. Here the CDR3 DNA reads TGTGCCAGCAGTTTCGTGACAGGGCCCTACGAGCAGTACTTC.

This sequence joins TRBV28 and TRBJ1-2, with D unclear. The CDR3 contains 12 residues. Deletions cut 6 bases from V and 5 bases from J, with 10 bases between. The germline CDR1 and CDR2 sequences are MDHEN and SYDVKM. CDR3 sequence: CASRLTPYGYTF. As DNA, the CDR3 is TGTGCCAGCAGGCTTACACCGTATGGCTACACCTTC.

The rearrangement joins TRBV12-5 to TRBJ2-3; no clear D. Trimming left V 9 bases short and J 4 bases short, with 11 bases between. The CDR3 runs to 12 residues. Germline V gene sequence: CDR1 LGHNT, CDR2 FRNRAP. CDR3 region: CASAAVADTQYF. The CDR3 region has the DNA TGTGCTAGCGCGGCGGTAGCAGATACGCAGTATTTT.

The V gene is TRBV18, the J gene TRBJ2-1, with TRBD1 matching over 9 bases. CDR3 size: 15 residues. The V gene end was trimmed by 3 bases and the J gene end by 6 bases; junction bases not matched to a gene: 6. Germline CDR1 KGHSH, CDR2 LQKENI. The CDR3 DNA is TGTGCCAGCTCACCCTTCGGACAGGGGAGCAATGAGCAGTTCTTC. It specifies CASSPFGQGSNEQFF.

With respect to this clonotype: Its ends do not fully match the called genes, so a read error is possible. This sequence joins TRBV10-3 and TRBJ2-3, with 12 bases matching TRBD1. CDR1 is ENHRY and CDR2 is SYGVKD in the germline V gene. The CDR3 length is 15 residues. The CDR3 DNA follows: TGTGCCATCGGTGAAGGGACAGGGGGCATAGATACGCAGTATTTT. Translated, it gives CAIGEGTGGIDTQYF.

V and J are TRBV3-1 and TRBJ1-2; a possible D gene is TRBD1 (6 bases). The CDR3 runs to 16 residues. With 0 bases removed from V and 0 bases from J, the gap between germline ends came to 11 bases. Germline V gene sequence: CDR1 LGHDT, CDR2 YNNKEL (reference sequence). CDR3 nucleotide sequence: TGTGCCAGCAGCCAAGATTTGGGGGGCGCTAACTATGGCTACACCTTC. Its translation is CASSQDLGGANYGYTF.

This rearrangement joins TRBV4-3 to TRBJ2-7; D may correspond to TRBD1 or TRBD2 (6 bases each). This CDR3 spans 17 amino acids. Germline-derived CDR1 and CDR2 are LGHNA and YSLEER. V lost 6 bases and J lost 7, with 28 bases in between. The CDR3 DNA is TGCGCCAGCAGTCCGCTTATCGGCCCCGGGGGCCACAATGAGCAGTACTTC. It codes for CASSPLIGPGGHNEQYF.

The chain employs TRBV7-9 and TRBJ2-4; no definite D call. The CDR3 sequence is 16 residues long. V lost 5 bases and J 0 bases, leaving 14 bases between the germline ends. Germline V gene data show CDR1 as SEHNR and CDR2 as FQNEAQ (reference sequence). The CDR3 DNA sequence: TGTGCCAGCAGCGAAGGGCCTTCCATAGCCAAAAACATTCAGTACTTC. Encoded protein: CASSEGPSIAKNIQYF.

The chain joins TRBV5-5 to TRBJ1-6, with D possibly matching TRBD1 (5 bases). The CDR3 runs 16 residues. Trimming removed 4 bases from V and 7 bases from J, with 18 bases in between. Germline V gene lookup returns CDR1 SGHKS and CDR2 YYEKEE (reference sequence). In DNA, the CDR3 is TGTGCCAGCAGCAGACCCACACCGGGACCAAATTCACCCCTCCACTTT. Translation gives CASSRPTPGPNSPLHF.

V and J are TRBV7-2 and TRBJ1-2; perhaps TRBD1 as D (6 bases). Trimming stripped 4 bases from V and 8 bases from J, with 20 bases between. The CDR3 is 15 amino acids. Germline assignment: CDR1 SGHTA and CDR2 FQGNSA. CDR3 sequence reads: CASSWRMRGGGGYTF. Written as DNA, the CDR3 is TGTGCCAGCAGCTGGCGAATGAGGGGGGGAGGGGGCTACACCTTC.

The chain has TRBV6-5 and TRBJ2-3, with D tentatively TRBD2 (6 bases). Deletions cut 7 bases from V and 8 bases from J, with 19 bases between. This CDR3 has 14 amino acids. Per the germline V gene, CDR1 is MNHEY and CDR2 is SVGAGI. The DNA of the CDR3 is TGTGCCAGCATGGTGGGGACTCCCCCTGGTACGCAGTATTTT. Protein sequence: CASMVGTPPGTQYF.

This clonotype was recorded a few times. The V call is TRBV5-6, the J call TRBJ2-7; D is possibly TRBD2 (6 bases). Germline CDR1 SGHDT, CDR2 YYEEEE. The CDR3 runs to 12 residues. Trimming cost V 4 bases and J 7 bases, with 12 bases left between them. CDR3 in amino acids: CASSRRAGEQYF. The CDR3 nucleotides read TGTGCCAGCAGCCGTAGAGCGGGTGAGCAGTACTTC.

This clonotype occurred a few times. The genes are TRBV7-8 and TRBJ2-1; 14 positions agree with TRBD2. Per germline, CDR1 SGHVS and CDR2 FQNEAQ. V lost 6 bases, J lost 6 bases, and 10 bases stayed unmatched. The CDR3 spans 17 residues. The CDR3 nucleotides are TGTGCCAGCAGTTTTGAGGGACTAGCGGGGGCCTCCAATGAGCAGTTCTTC. Translation gives CASSFEGLAGASNEQFF.

This sequence joins TRBV6-1 and TRBJ2-5; TRBD2 matches 11 bases. V lost 6 bases, J lost 2 bases, and 14 bases stayed unmatched. The CDR3 is 18 amino acids. From germline, CDR1 is MNHNS and CDR2 SASEGT. The CDR3 loop is CASSDGTSGGGSQETQYF. Written as DNA, the CDR3 is TGTGCCAGCAGCGACGGGACTAGCGGAGGCGGATCTCAAGAGACCCAGTACTTC.

V and J are TRBV29-1 and TRBJ2-3, with a weak D call TRBD2 (5 bases). V was shortened by 7 bases and J by 2 bases, with 13 bases between the two germline ends. The CDR3 is 13 residues long. Germline V gene lookup returns CDR1 SQVTM and CDR2 ANQGSEA. Written as DNA, the CDR3 is TGCAGCGGTGAGCGGCTTTCCACAGATACGCAGTATTTT. This translates into CSGERLSTDTQYF.

The chain recombines TRBV6-5 with TRBJ2-5, with 11 bases lining up with TRBD2. The CDR3 is made up of 16 amino acids. The V gene end was trimmed by 4 bases and the J gene end by 11 bases; junction bases not matched to a gene: 15. Germline CDR1 MNHEY, CDR2 SVGAGI. This chain's CDR3 is CASSSRGTSGYNEQYF. DNA for the CDR3: TGTGCCAGCAGTTCCCGGGGGACTAGCGGTTACAATGAGCAGTACTTC.